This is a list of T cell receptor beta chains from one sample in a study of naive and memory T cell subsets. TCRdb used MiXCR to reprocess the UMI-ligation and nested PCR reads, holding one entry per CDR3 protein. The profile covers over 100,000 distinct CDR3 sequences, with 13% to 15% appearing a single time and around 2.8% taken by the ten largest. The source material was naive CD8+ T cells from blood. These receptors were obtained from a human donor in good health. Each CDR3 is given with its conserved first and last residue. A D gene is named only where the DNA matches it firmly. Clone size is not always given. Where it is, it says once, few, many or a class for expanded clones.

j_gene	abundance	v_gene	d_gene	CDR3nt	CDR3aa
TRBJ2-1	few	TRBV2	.	TGTGCCAGCAGTGAAGGGACAGCCTACAATGAGCAGTTCTTC	CASSEGTAYNEQFF
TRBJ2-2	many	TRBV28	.	TGTGCCAGCAGTTTAACCGGGGTGGACACCGGGGAGCTGTTTTTT	CASSLTGVDTGELFF
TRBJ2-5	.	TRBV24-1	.	TGTGCCACCAGTGATTCACGGACCCAGTACTTC	CATSDSRTQYF
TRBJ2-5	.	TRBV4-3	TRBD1	TGCGCCAGCAGCCAATCTGGGACAGGGATGAAGAAAGAGACCCAGTACTTC	CASSQSGTGMKKETQYF
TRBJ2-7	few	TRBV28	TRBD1	TGTGCCAGCAGTTTATATACTCGGGACAGGGGCCTCTACCCCTACGAGCAGTACTTC	CASSLYTRDRGLYPYEQYF
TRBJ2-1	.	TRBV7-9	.	TGTGCCAGCTACAGTCTCGCGGACATAAACAATGAGCAGTTCTTC	CASYSLADINNEQFF
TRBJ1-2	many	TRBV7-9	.	TGTGCCAGCAGCTTAGATTCTTATGGCTACACCTTC	CASSLDSYGYTF
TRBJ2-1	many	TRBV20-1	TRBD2	TGCAGTGCTAGAGATCCCGCGACTAGCGGGCTGGGGGCAGTGTTCTTC	CSARDPATSGLGAVFF
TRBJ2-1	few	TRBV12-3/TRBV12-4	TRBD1	TGTGCCAGCAGTTTTGGACAGGGGCCCTACAATGAGCAGTTCTTC	CASSFGQGPYNEQFF
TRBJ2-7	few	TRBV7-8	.	TGTGCCAGCAGCTACGACGAGACCTACGAGCAGTACTTC	CASSYDETYEQYF
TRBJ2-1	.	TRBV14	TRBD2	TGTGCCAGCAGCCAAGGATGGCGAGCGGGAACGGACTACAATGAGCAGTTCTTC	CASSQGWRAGTDYNEQFF
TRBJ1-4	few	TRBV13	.	TGTGCCAGCAGCTTTGGGCCGGCTAATGAAAAACTGTTTTTT	CASSFGPANEKLFF
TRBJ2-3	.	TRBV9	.	TGTGCCAGCAGCGATGAGAACGGGGAACGAGATACGCAGTATTTT	CASSDENGERDTQYF
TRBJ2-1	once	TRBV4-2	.	TGTGCCAGCAGTGGAGGGGATGAGCAGTTCTTC	CASSGGDEQFF
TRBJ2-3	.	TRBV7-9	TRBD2	TGTGCCAGCAGCTTTAGCGGGAGTAAGGGAGATACGCAGTATTTT	CASSFSGSKGDTQYF
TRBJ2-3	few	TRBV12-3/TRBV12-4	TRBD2	TGTGCCACTTCTGAGAACTCCCGCGGGGGTACGCAGTATTTT	CATSENSRGGTQYF
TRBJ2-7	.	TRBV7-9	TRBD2	TGTGCCAGCAGCCAACCCCAAGCGGGGAAAACCTCCTACGAGCAGTACTTC	CASSQPQAGKTSYEQYF